This is a list of T cell receptor beta chains from one sample in a study of T cells after yellow fever vaccination. MiXCR, run by TCRdb on the 5' RACE reads, gives a single entry per CDR3 protein. There are roughly 300,000 distinct CDR3 sequences in the sample; roughly 8.4% occur only once, and roughly 18% lies in the top ten. This specimen was PBMCs, taken about 49 days after the first yellow fever vaccination. The source is a man aged 18 to 30 who received the YFV17D yellow fever vaccine. CDR3s include the opening cysteine and the closing phenylalanine or tryptophan. The D gene is left open where the match is weak. For some rows the clone size is stated as once, few or many, or as a class when expanded; others skip it.

CDR3 protein	CDR3 DNA	V gene	J gene	D gene	clone size
CASSLDAYYEQYF	TGTGCCAGCAGCTTAGATGCTTACTACGAGCAGTACTTC	TRBV7-9	TRBJ2-7	-	few
CASSQDRTTETQYF	TGCGCCAGCAGCCAAGATCGGACAACGGAGACCCAGTACTTC	TRBV4-1	TRBJ2-5	-	-
CSAKARENTGELFF	TGCAGTGCTAAAGCCAGGGAGAACACCGGGGAGCTGTTTTTT	TRBV20-1	TRBJ2-2	-	-
CAISGQLGLKTQYF	TGTGCCATCAGTGGGCAGCTTGGGTTGAAGACCCAGTACTTC	TRBV10-3	TRBJ2-5	-	few
CSVVQRGDENYGYTF	TGCAGCGTTGTCCAGCGGGGCGACGAAAACTATGGCTACACCTTC	TRBV29-1	TRBJ1-2	-	few
CASSQSGTGIFNGELFF	TGCGCCAGCAGCCAATCCGGGACAGGGATCTTCAACGGGGAGCTGTTTTTT	TRBV4-1	TRBJ2-2	TRBD1	-
CASRRPLGTVKQFF	TGTGCCAGCAGGAGACCCTTGGGGACAGTCAAGCAGTTCTTC	TRBV28	TRBJ2-1	TRBD1	-
CSGTGGLNTEAFF	TGCAGTGGCACAGGGGGCTTGAACACTGAAGCTTTCTTT	TRBV20-1	TRBJ1-1	TRBD1	-
CASSHRQYDGIRGYTF	TGTGCCAGCAGCCACCGCCAATATGACGGAATACGCGGCTACACCTTC	TRBV12-3/TRBV12-4	TRBJ1-2	-	few
CASGLGERNTEAFF	TGCGCCAGTGGGCTCGGGGAGAGGAACACTGAAGCTTTCTTT	TRBV5-1	TRBJ1-1	-	-
CASSGQAGANVLTF	TGTGCCAGCAGCGGTCAGGCTGGGGCCAACGTCCTGACTTTC	TRBV7-9	TRBJ2-6	-	few
CASSKRDGSSYTF	TGTGCCAGCAGCAAAAGGGACGGATCTTCCTACACCTTC	TRBV5-6	TRBJ1-2	-	few
CASTPPGRDTQYF	TGTGCCAGCACCCCACCGGGCCGAGATACGCAGTATTTT	TRBV28	TRBJ2-3	-	many
CASSQEIMGQGYDYNNEQFF	TGCGCCAGCAGCCAAGAGATAATGGGACAGGGCTATGATTACAACAATGAGCAGTTCTTC	TRBV4-3	TRBJ2-1	TRBD1	few
CASSQQGARTDTQYF	TGTGCCAGCAGCCAGCAGGGGGCAAGGACAGATACGCAGTATTTT	TRBV7-2	TRBJ2-3	TRBD1	many
CASSLDVLSKNIQYF	TGTGCCAGTAGTCTGGACGTCCTCTCCAAAAACATTCAGTACTTC	TRBV19	TRBJ2-4	-	few
CASSQVGGGLIEKLFF	TGCGCCAGCAGCCAAGTTGGGGGAGGACTGATTGAAAAACTGTTTTTT	TRBV4-3	TRBJ1-4	-	-